This T cell receptor (beta chain) appears in the sequencing data of a study of T-cell memory formation after mild COVID-19. 5'RACE with constant-segment primers yielded barcoded, UMI-tagged TCR alpha and TCR beta cDNA libraries. TCRdb passed the 5' RACE reads through MiXCR, listing each CDR3 protein once. The sample contains some 260,000 distinct CDR3 sequences, around 17% of which appear only once. The V gene's germline CDR1 is MNHEY and CDR2 SVGAGI. Trimming removed 2 bases from V and 3 bases from J, with 7 bases in between. The CDR3 length is 13 residues. The sequenced sample was PBMCs or a T cell subset sorted from them (not recorded which). This clonotype was sampled from a man younger than 35 who had mild COVID-19 (a few samples of this study predate the infection). Cell type and time point are not known. V usage is TRBV6-5 and J usage is TRBJ2-5; D ambiguous. CDR3 loop: CASSYLSKETQYF. The DNA for the CDR3 is TGTGCCAGCAGTTACCTCTCCAAAGAGACCCAGTACTTC.